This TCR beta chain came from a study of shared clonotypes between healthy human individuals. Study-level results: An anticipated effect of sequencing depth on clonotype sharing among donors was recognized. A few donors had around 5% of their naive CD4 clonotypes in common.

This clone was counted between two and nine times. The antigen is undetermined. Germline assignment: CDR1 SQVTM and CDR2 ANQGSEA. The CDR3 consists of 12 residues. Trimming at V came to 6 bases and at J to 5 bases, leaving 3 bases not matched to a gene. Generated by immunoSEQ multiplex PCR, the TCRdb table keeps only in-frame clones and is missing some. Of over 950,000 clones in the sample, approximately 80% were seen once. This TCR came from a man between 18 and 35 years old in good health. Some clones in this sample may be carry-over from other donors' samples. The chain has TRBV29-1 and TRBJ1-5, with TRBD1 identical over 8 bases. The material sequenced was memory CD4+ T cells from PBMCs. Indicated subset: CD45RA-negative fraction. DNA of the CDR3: TGCAGCGTCGTACAGGGGGATCAGCCCCAGCATTTT. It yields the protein CSVVQGDQPQHF.